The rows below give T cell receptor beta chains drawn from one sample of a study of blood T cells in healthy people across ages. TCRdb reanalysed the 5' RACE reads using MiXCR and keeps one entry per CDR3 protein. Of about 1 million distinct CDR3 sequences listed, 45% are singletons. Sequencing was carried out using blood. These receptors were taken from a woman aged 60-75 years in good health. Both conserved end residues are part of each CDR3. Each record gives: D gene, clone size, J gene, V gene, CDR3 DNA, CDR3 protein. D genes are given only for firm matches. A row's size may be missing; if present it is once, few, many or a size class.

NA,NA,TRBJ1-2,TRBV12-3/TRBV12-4,TGTGCCAGCAGTCCCGGGGGGGTGTTTGGCTACACCTTC,CASSPGGVFGYTF
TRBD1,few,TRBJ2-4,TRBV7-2,TGTGCCAGCAGCTTACCAGCGACAGGGATAACCAAAAACATTCAGTACTTC,CASSLPATGITKNIQYF
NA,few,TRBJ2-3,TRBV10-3,TGTGCCATCCTTTCTAGTGTCTCCGATACGCAGTATTTT,CAILSSVSDTQYF
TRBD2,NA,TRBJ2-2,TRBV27,TGTGCCAGCAGTTTAAATAGCGGGAGGGCTCGGGACACCGGGGAGCTGTTTTTT,CASSLNSGRARDTGELFF
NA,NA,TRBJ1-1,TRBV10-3,TGTGCCATCAGTGATTATGGACAGCCAAACACTGAAGCTTTCTTT,CAISDYGQPNTEAFF
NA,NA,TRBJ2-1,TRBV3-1,TGTGCCAGCAGCCCTTGGGAGGACTCCTACAATGAGCAGTTCTTC,CASSPWEDSYNEQFF
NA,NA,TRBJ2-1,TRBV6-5,TGTGCCAGCAGTTACAATCTCCACGGCAATGAGCAGTTCTTC,CASSYNLHGNEQFF
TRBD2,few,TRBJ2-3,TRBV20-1,TGCAGTGCTGCTAGCGGGACAGACACAGATACGCAGTATTTT,CSAASGTDTDTQYF
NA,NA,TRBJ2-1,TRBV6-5,TGTGCCAGCAGTTACTCGAATCAGGGTCGGGGAGAGCAGTTCTTC,CASSYSNQGRGEQFF
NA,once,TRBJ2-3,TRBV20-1,TGCAGTGCTAGCGTTACCACAGATACGCAGTATTTT,CSASVTTDTQYF
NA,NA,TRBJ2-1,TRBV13,TGTGCCAGCAGCTTAGTACCGCAGGGGTTGTTCTTC,CASSLVPQGLFF
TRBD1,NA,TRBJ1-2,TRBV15,TGTGCCACCAGCAGAGATCGGGACAGGCGGGCTGGCTACACCTTC,CATSRDRDRRAGYTF
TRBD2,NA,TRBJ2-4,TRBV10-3,TGTGCCATCAGCCCGGGACTAGCGGGCGAGGCGGGTGAGCAGTACTTC,CAISPGLAGEAGEQYF
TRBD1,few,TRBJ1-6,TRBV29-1,TGCAGCGCACGGACAGGGACGGACTCACCCCTCCACTTT,CSARTGTDSPLHF
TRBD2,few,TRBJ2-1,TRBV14,TGTGCCAGCAGCAAAGCGGGAGGTGTTGGTGAGCAGTTCTTC,CASSKAGGVGEQFF
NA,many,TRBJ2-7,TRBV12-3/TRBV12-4,TGTGCCAGCAGCCTAGACGGACCTTACGAGCAGTACTTC,CASSLDGPYEQYF
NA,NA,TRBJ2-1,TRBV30,TGTGCCTGGAGTTCCTCCCTCTCCTACAATGAGCAGTTCTTC,CAWSSSLSYNEQFF
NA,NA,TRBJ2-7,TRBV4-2,TGTGCCAGCAGCCAAGACAGGAAAACCATTCGGTACTTC,CASSQDRKTIRYF
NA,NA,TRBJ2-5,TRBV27,TGTGCCAGCAGTTCCAGGGGGGGGACCCAGTACTTC,CASSSRGGTQYF
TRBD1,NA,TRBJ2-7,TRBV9,TGTGCCAGCAGCGTCGGGACAGATAGTTACAATGAGCAGTACTTC,CASSVGTDSYNEQYF
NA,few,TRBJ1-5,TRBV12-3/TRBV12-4,TGTGCCAGCAGTTTTGCTAGCAATCAGCCCCAGCATTTT,CASSFASNQPQHF
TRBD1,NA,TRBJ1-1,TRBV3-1,TGTGCCAGCAGCCAAGACGGGGTAGGGACAGCTGAAGCTTTCTTT,CASSQDGVGTAEAFF
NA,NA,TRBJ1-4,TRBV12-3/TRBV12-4,TGTGCCAGCAGTAATCATGGATTTGAAAAACTGTTTTTT,CASSNHGFEKLFF
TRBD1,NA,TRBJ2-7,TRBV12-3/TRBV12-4,TGTGCCAGCAGTTTCCACCGGACAGGGAACTCCTACGAGCAGTACTTC,CASSFHRTGNSYEQYF
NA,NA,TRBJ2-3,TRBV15,TGTGCCACCAGCAGAGAGAGAGCTCCGGGCACAGATACGCAGTATTTT,CATSRERAPGTDTQYF
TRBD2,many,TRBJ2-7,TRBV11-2,TGTGCCAGGAGAGACCAGCGGGGGTCCTACGAGCAGTACTTC,CARRDQRGSYEQYF
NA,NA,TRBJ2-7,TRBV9,TGTGCCAGCAGCGTAGGTAAGGGGCCCTACGAGCAGTACTTC,CASSVGKGPYEQYF
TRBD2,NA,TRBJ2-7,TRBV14,TGTGCCAGCAGGCTAATATCCGAGGATAGCGGGAGCTCCTACAATGAGCAGTACTTC,CASRLISEDSGSSYNEQYF
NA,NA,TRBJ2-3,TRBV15,TGTGCCACCAGCAGAGATGATACGCAGTATTTT,CATSRDDTQYF
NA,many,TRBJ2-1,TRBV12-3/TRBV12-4,TGTGCCAGCACGTCCCCGACAGTCCGTGAGCAGTTCTTC,CASTSPTVREQFF
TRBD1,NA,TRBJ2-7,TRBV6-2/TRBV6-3,TGTGCCAGCAGTGAAAGAGACAGGGGCTACGAGCAGTACTTC,CASSERDRGYEQYF
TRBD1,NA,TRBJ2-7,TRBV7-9,TGTGCCAGCAGCTTAGGAGGGGGCGCAGTCGACGAGCAGTACTTC,CASSLGGGAVDEQYF
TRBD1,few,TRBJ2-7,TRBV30,TGTGCCTGGAGTGGACAGGGGCTCGAGCAGTACTTC,CAWSGQGLEQYF
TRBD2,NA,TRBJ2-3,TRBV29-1,TGCAGCGTTGCGGTGGCTAGCGGGACGACAGATACGCAGTATTTT,CSVAVASGTTDTQYF
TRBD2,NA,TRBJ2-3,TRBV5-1,TGCGCCAGCAGCGCAACTAGCGCGAGGACAGATACGCAGTATTTT,CASSATSARTDTQYF
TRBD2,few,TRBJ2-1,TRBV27,TGTGCCAGCAGTCCTCAGACTAGCGGGAGGGCCCTCAATGAGCAGTTCTTC,CASSPQTSGRALNEQFF
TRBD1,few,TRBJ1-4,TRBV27,TGTGCCAGCAGTTTATTGGGCAGGGGGCAGAAGGAGGGTGAAAAACTGTTTTTT,CASSLLGRGQKEGEKLFF
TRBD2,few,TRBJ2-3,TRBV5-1,TGCGCCAGCAGCTCGGGACTAGGAGTGAGCACAGATACGCAGTATTTT,CASSSGLGVSTDTQYF
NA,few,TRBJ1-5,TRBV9,TGTGCCAGCAGCGTAGCTTCACGGGAAAATCAGCCCCAGCATTTT,CASSVASRENQPQHF
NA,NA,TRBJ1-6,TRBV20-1,TGCAGTGCTGGAGAGGCCCGCCGAGGGGCCCCTAATTCACCCCTCCACTTT,CSAGEARRGAPNSPLHF
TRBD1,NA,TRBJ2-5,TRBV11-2,TGTACCAGCAGCAACGGACAGGGGGCGGAAGAGACCCAGTACTTC,CTSSNGQGAEETQYF
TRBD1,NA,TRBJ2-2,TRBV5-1,TGCGCCAGCAGCTTCAGGGACAGGGGGTCAAATATTCCCGGGGAGCTGTTTTTT,CASSFRDRGSNIPGELFF